Below, one T cell receptor (beta chain) is given with its context. This CDR3 comprises 15 residues. J gave up 4 bases and V 11 bases, and 13 bases lay outside the gene matches. Germline V gene sequence: CDR1 ENHRY, CDR2 SYGVKD. The data belong to a study of shared clonotypes between healthy human individuals. Measured with immunoSEQ multiplex PCR; TCRdb has only the in-frame clones, and not every one. In the table there are about 2.3 million clones, approximately 90% of which are singletons. V is TRBV10-3 and J is TRBJ1-3; TRBD1 agrees at 8 bases. The specimen sequenced was naive CD4+ T cells from PBMCs. Subset here: CD45RA+ positively selected. The source of this sequence is a man aged 18 to 35 in good health. Some clones in this sample may be carry-over from other donors' samples. The CDR3 loop reads CAPIYPGGAGNTIYF. The CDR3 nucleotides read TGTGCCCCTATTTACCCAGGGGGCGCGGGAAACACCATATATTTT.